Below, one T cell receptor beta chain is given with its context. Its antigen remains unknown. TCRdb independently ran MiXCR on the reads; one entry per CDR3 protein. The profile shows 200,000 or so distinct CDR3 sequences, around 35% of them singletons. The sample belongs to a study of T cell repertoires in cytomegalovirus infection. Germline loops: CDR1 MNHEY, CDR2 SVGEGT. The length of the CDR3 is 14 residues. The V end lost 6 bases, the J end lost 3 bases, and 15 bases lay between the germline ends. The TCR was taken from a human donor in good health (CMV status not recorded). Some clones in this sample may be carry-over from other donors' samples. The chain joins TRBV6-2 or TRBV6-3 to TRBJ2-7, with D hard to call. Material: CD8+ T cells from cultured PBMCs, obtained from culture after CMV antigen stimulation. The CDR3: CASSFQSVNYEQYF. In nucleotides, the CDR3 is TGTGCCAGCAGCTTCCAGTCGGTAAACTACGAGCAGTACTTC.